This T cell receptor (beta chain) was captured in a study of T-cell memory formation after mild COVID-19. General study findings and limits: In pre-infection memory, a portion of responding clones appeared, which suggested that cross-reactive memory joined.

TCR alpha and TCR beta cDNA libraries carrying sample barcodes and UMIs came from 5'RACE with constant-segment primers. TCRdb re-analysed the 5' RACE reads in MiXCR, keeping a single row per CDR3 protein. This sample yields approximately 250,000 distinct CDR3 sequences, of which 16% are seen a single time; 20% to 25% belongs to the top ten. Trimming shortened V by 7 bases and J by 3 bases, and 18 bases separated the two germline ends. The CDR3 is 15 amino acids. Only a few counts were recorded for this clonotype. The antigen remains unidentified. The sequence was obtained from a man younger than 35 who had mild COVID-19 (a few samples of this study predate the infection). Cell type and time point are not known. The chain combines TRBV12-3 or TRBV12-4 with TRBJ1-1; a weak D match, TRBD1 (5 bases). The sample was PBMCs or a T cell subset sorted from them (not recorded which). CDR3 sequence: CASTLGWGLDTEAFF. In DNA, the CDR3 is TGTGCCAGCACCCTAGGATGGGGGTTGGACACTGAAGCTTTCTTT.